The following is a T cell receptor beta chain sequence with its context. The PCR used 60 Vbeta and 13 Jbeta primers. TCRdb's table, derived via immunoSEQ multiplex PCR, lists solely in-frame clones and lacks some. The sample has fewer than 85,000 clones, more than 60% seen once. The sample comes from a study of cytomegalovirus exposure and HLA in healthy donors. Germline V CDR1 and CDR2: SGHVS, FNYEAQ. V lost 5 bases to trimming and J lost 2 bases, with 16 bases between them. This CDR3 is built from 16 residues. The material sequenced was PBMCs. This sequence joins TRBV7-6 and TRBJ1-5; a possible D gene is TRBD1 (5 bases). The sequence derives from a male donor in good health and CMV-seropositive. The CDR3 spells CASSRGRGDGNQPQHF. DNA of the CDR3: TGTGCCAGCAGCCGGGGACGGGGGGACGGCAATCAGCCCCAGCATTTT.